Following are 18 T cell receptor beta chains from one sample sequenced in a study of Graves' ophthalmopathy and Graves' hyperthyroidism. Amplifying from RNA transcripts, the study obtained TCR beta CDR3 regions. Second-round multiplex PCR followed a first-round RT-PCR using HTBI primers. TCRdb ran MiXCR on the multiplex PCR reads and lists one entry per CDR3 protein. The sample contains 350,000 or so distinct CDR3 sequences, 15% to 20% of which appear only once. Sequenced input: peripheral blood. All receptors derive from an adult man with Graves' ophthalmopathy.

At least ten counts were recorded for this clonotype. The chain carries TRBV6-5 and TRBJ1-1; D remains unclear. The V end was cut by 0 bases, the J end by 0 bases, with 8 bases between. The length of the CDR3 is 15 residues. CDR1 MNHEY and CDR2 SVGAGI come from the germline V gene. CDR3 sequence (DNA): TGTGCCAGCAGTTACTCCAGGTCAATGAACACTGAAGCTTTCTTT. Amino acid sequence: CASSYSRSMNTEAFF.

This clonotype was picked up many times. The chain joins TRBV29-1 to TRBJ1-2; TRBD1 agrees at 9 bases. This CDR3 has 13 amino acids. The V segment lost 6 bases and the J segment 5 bases; nucleotides outside the gene matches: 7. Per germline, CDR1 SQVTM and CDR2 ANQGSEA. This CDR3 is CSVDDRGTYGYTF. CDR3 in DNA: TGCAGCGTAGACGACAGGGGGACATATGGCTACACCTTC.

This clonotype was seen many times. CDR3 in amino acids: CASSVHYEQYF. The CDR3 bases are TGTGCCAGCAGTGTTCATTACGAGCAGTACTTC. The V gene is TRBV2, the J gene TRBJ2-7; D is unresolved. The V end was cut by 4 bases, the J end by 4 bases, with 5 bases between. The CDR3 totals 11 residues. The germline CDR1 and CDR2 sequences are SNHLY and FYNNEI.

With respect to this clonotype: An end of the junction differs from the germline gene, which may be a read error. The genes are TRBV6-2 or TRBV6-3 and TRBJ2-5; D is unclear. CDR3 size: 13 residues. Germline CDR1 is MNHEY and CDR2 is SVGEGT. This CDR3 is CACSFTSVEPQYF. Here the CDR3 DNA reads TGTGCCTGCAGTTTCACTTCAGTGGAGCCCCAGTACTTC.

This clonotype was observed many times. V usage is TRBV7-3 and J usage is TRBJ1-1; TRBD1 agrees at 10 bases. The CDR3 totals 14 residues. Germline V gene data show CDR1 as SGHTA and CDR2 as FQGTGA. Trimming removed 5 bases from V and 4 bases from J; junction bases left unmatched: 4. CDR3: CASSEGDRGTEAFF. CDR3 nucleotides: TGTGCCAGCAGCGAAGGGGACAGGGGCACTGAAGCTTTCTTT. Supplemented by reference TRBV7-3 and TRBJ1-1, the full variable domain reads GAGVSQTPSNKVTEKGKYVELRCDPISGHTALYWYRQSLGQGPEFLIYFQGTGAADDSGLPNDRFFAVRPEGSVSTLKIQRTERGDSAVYLCASSEGDRGTEAFFGQGTRLTVV.

This clonotype was observed many times. CDR3 protein: CASSLTTSGAYEQYF. CDR3 nucleotide sequence: TGTGCCAGCAGTTTAACGACTAGCGGGGCCTACGAGCAGTACTTC. V is TRBV6-2 or TRBV6-3 and J is TRBJ2-7, with TRBD2 identical over 11 bases. V was clipped by 4 bases and J by 2 bases; unmatched bases: 4. Germline V gives CDR1 MNHEY, CDR2 SVGEGT. The CDR3 covers 15 residues.

The chain combines TRBV30 with TRBJ1-3; D not certain. The CDR3 runs to 12 residues. The V end lost 4 bases, the J end lost 0 bases, and 4 bases lay between the germline ends. Germline V gives CDR1 GTSNPN, CDR2 SVGIG (reference sequence). CDR3 in amino acids: CAWKASGNTIYF. CDR3 coding DNA: TGTGCCTGGAAGGCCTCTGGAAACACCATATATTTT.

On this clonotype: Being one base from a much bigger clone, this may be a read error. V and J are TRBV19 and TRBJ1-5; maybe TRBD1 (6 bases). There are 15 residues in the CDR3. Germline V gene sequence: CDR1 LNHDA, CDR2 SQIVND (reference sequence). CDR3 amino acids: CASRARGTSNHPQHF. The CDR3 nucleotides read TGTGCCAGTAGGGCTAGGGGGACAAGCAATCATCCCCAGCATTTT.

This clonotype was seen more than once but under ten times. The chain recombines TRBV5-1 with TRBJ1-5, with D possibly TRBD1 on 5 matching bases. The CDR3 is 16 amino acids. Germline V CDR1 and CDR2: SGHRS, YFSETQ. Deletions cut 0 bases from V and 3 bases from J, with 13 bases between. The CDR3 region is CASSLEARDPNQPQHF. CDR3 bases: TGCGCCAGCAGCTTGGAGGCCAGGGACCCCAATCAGCCCCAGCATTTT.

The table lists this clonotype with many counts. The rearrangement uses TRBV5-1 and TRBJ1-1; D is unresolved. The CDR3 spans 13 residues. Germline CDR1 is SGHRS and CDR2 is YFSETQ. The germline V and J ends were trimmed by 0 bases and 2 bases, with 5 bases remaining between them. CDR3 amino acids: CASSLEYNTEAFF. CDR3 DNA sequence: TGCGCCAGCAGCTTGGAATACAACACTGAAGCTTTCTTT.

Ten or more counts support this clonotype. The CDR3 sequence is CASTQLATGELFF. CDR3 DNA: TGTGCCAGCACCCAACTAGCCACCGGGGAGCTGTTTTTT. The genes are TRBV7-2 and TRBJ2-2, with TRBD2 as a possible D gene (6 bases). V lost 7 bases and J 4 bases, leaving 10 bases between the germline ends. The CDR3 sequence is 13 residues long. Germline V gene lookup returns CDR1 SGHTA and CDR2 FQGNSA.

The chain employs TRBV6-1 and TRBJ2-2; D is undetermined. Germline CDR1 is MNHNS and CDR2 is SASEGT. The V end was cut by 1 base, the J end by 7 bases, with 4 bases between. The CDR3 is 12 residues long. The CDR3 region has the DNA TGTGCCAGCAGTGAAGGGATCGGGGAGCTGTTTTTT. Translation gives CASSEGIGELFF.

This clonotype was found a few times. This chain links TRBV30 with TRBJ1-2, with 7 bases identical to TRBD1. This CDR3 region has 15 residues. Germline V CDR1 and CDR2: GTSNPN, SVGIG (reference sequence). The ends lost 2 bases at V and 7 bases at J; junction bases unmatched: 13. The CDR3 DNA reads as TGTGCCTGGAGTACACGGGGGACAGCCTACTTTGGCTACACCTTC. It is translated as CAWSTRGTAYFGYTF.

The chain links TRBV7-2 to TRBJ2-7; tentative D call: TRBD1 (6 bases). Judging by the DNA end, TRBJ2-5 fits better; the J call may be wrong. The CDR3 loop spans 14 amino acids. Germline V gene sequence: CDR1 SGHTA, CDR2 FQGNSA. The CDR3, as DNA: TGTGCCAGCAGCTTCCCAGGGGTTGGCGGGACCCAGTACTTC. Protein product: CASSFPGVGGTQYF.

This clonotype was picked up many times. This chain joins TRBV20-1 and TRBJ1-1; 8 bases map to TRBD1. Looked up from germline, CDR1 is DFQATT and CDR2 is SNEGSKA (reference sequence). Germline trimming cut 6 bases from V and 5 bases from J; bases unmatched to any gene: 8. The CDR3 is 13 residues long. The CDR3, as DNA: TGCAGTGCGCGCTCGACAGGGGCGACTGAAGCTTTCTTT. Its protein is CSARSTGATEAFF.

This clonotype was observed many times. The genes are TRBV18 and TRBJ1-3; D remains unclear. The germline V and J ends were trimmed by 2 bases and 2 bases, with 7 bases remaining between them. This CDR3 is 14 amino acids long. Per germline, CDR1 KGHSH and CDR2 LQKENI. CDR3: CASSPARTGNTIYF. The DNA of the CDR3 is TGTGCCAGCTCACCAGCCAGGACTGGAAACACCATATATTTT.

This clonotype was observed at least ten times. The chain recombines TRBV6-5 with TRBJ1-1; perhaps TRBD1 as D (5 bases). This CDR3 is built from 14 residues. CDR1 is MNHEY and CDR2 is SVGAGI in the germline V gene. V was pared by 4 bases and J by 0 bases, with 9 bases between. The CDR3 nucleotides are TGTGCCAGCAGTTCCAAGACAGTGAACACTGAAGCTTTCTTT. Its translation: CASSSKTVNTEAFF.

Many counts were recorded for this clonotype. The chain couples TRBV11-2 to TRBJ2-5; D possibly corresponds to TRBD1 (6 bases). Trimming stripped 0 bases from V and 5 bases from J, with 19 bases between. The germline V gene has CDR1 SGHAT and CDR2 FQNNGV. CDR3 length equals 17 residues. The CDR3, as DNA: TGTGCCAGCAGCTTAGACCATTCCCAGGGGATGCGGGAGACCCAGTACTTC. It codes for CASSLDHSQGMRETQYF.